The 21 T cell receptor beta chains listed next were all sequenced from one sample in a study of shared clonotypes between healthy human individuals. Here immunoSEQ multiplex PCR was the method, and the copy in TCRdb shows in-frame clones only, minus some. Seen here are some 700,000 clones, about 92% observed once, and the top ten hold about 34%. The sequenced sample was memory CD8+ T cells from PBMCs. Described subset: CD45RO+ cells pooled with CCR7-negative TemRA cells. The receptors shown here come from a man aged 18 to 29 in good health. Some clones in this sample may be carry-over from other donors' samples.

The genes are TRBV7-9 and TRBJ2-7, with 12 bases matching TRBD1. Germline CDR1 SEHNR, CDR2 FQNEAQ (reference sequence). The CDR3 runs 14 residues. Unmatched junction bases numbered 3, after V lost 5 bases and J lost 4 bases. The CDR3 coding sequence is TGTGCCAGCAGCCCGGGACAGGGGGCTTACGAGCAGTACTTC. Its translation is CASSPGQGAYEQYF.

The chain links TRBV5-1 to TRBJ2-7, with 10 bases matching TRBD2. V dropped 3 bases and J dropped 4; count of bases not matched to a gene: 4. Germline lookup yields CDR1 SGHRS and CDR2 YFSETQ. CDR3 size: 14 residues. CDR3 DNA: TGCGCCAGCAGCTGGGCTAGCGGGAGTTACGAGCAGTACTTC. This codes for CASSWASGSYEQYF.

V gene TRBV4-1 combines with J gene TRBJ2-3, with 8 bases matching TRBD2. Trimming at V came to 3 bases and at J to 6 bases, leaving 8 bases not matched to a gene. In germline, CDR1 is MGHRA, CDR2 YSYEKL. This CDR3 spans 15 amino acids. The CDR3 here is CASSQRGLGPDTQYF. Here the CDR3 DNA reads TGCGCCAGCAGCCAGAGGGGACTAGGGCCCGATACGCAGTATTTT.

The chain is built from TRBV27 and TRBJ1-5; D is ambiguous. Germline V CDR1 and CDR2: MNHEY, SMNVEV (reference sequence). The CDR3 spans 14 residues. V gave up 5 bases and J gave up 9 bases, with 17 bases separating them. Written as DNA, the CDR3 is TGTGCCAGCAGTCCCAGCTTCGGCCCCAGGCCCCAGCATTTT. It specifies CASSPSFGPRPQHF.

The CDR3 loop is CASSERLAGGYEQYF. In DNA form, the CDR3 reads TGTGCCAGCAGCGAACGACTAGCGGGAGGGTACGAGCAGTACTTC. V usage is TRBV4-2 and J usage is TRBJ2-7, with 14 bases fitting TRBD2. CDR3 length: 15 amino acids. V dropped 5 bases and J dropped 4; count of bases not matched to a gene: 4. Germline V gene data show CDR1 as LGHNA and CDR2 as YNFKEQ.

V usage is TRBV5-6 and J usage is TRBJ1-2, with unresolved D. CDR1 is SGHDT, CDR2 YYEEEE, per germline. Trimming stripped 2 bases from V and 7 bases from J, with 15 bases between. The CDR3 is 14 residues long. The CDR3 DNA sequence: TGTGCCAGCAGCTTTGGGTCCCTGAGCGGTGGCTACACCTTC. This encodes CASSFGSLSGGYTF. The full variable domain, its missing parts supplied by reference TRBV5-6 and TRBJ1-2, is DAGVTQSPTHLIKTRGQQVTLRCSPKSGHDTVSWYQQALGQGPQFIFQYYEEEERQRGNFPDRFSGHQFPNYSSELNVNALLLGDSALYLCASSFGSLSGGYTFGSGTRLTVV.

The chain joins TRBV29-1 to TRBJ1-1; D not resolved. The V gene lost 4 bases and the J gene lost 4 bases, with 10 bases spanning the gap. This CDR3 is built from 12 residues. Germline lookup yields CDR1 SQVTM and CDR2 ANQGSEA. CDR3 sequence: CSVVPPGTEAFF. In DNA, the CDR3 is TGCAGCGTTGTTCCACCGGGCACTGAAGCTTTCTTT.

This chain connects TRBV29-1 to TRBJ2-7, with a possible D match to TRBD2 (6 bases). The CDR3 contains 12 residues. The V gene's germline CDR1 is SQVTM and CDR2 ANQGSEA. V was cut by 6 bases and J by 3 bases, with 12 bases left in between. This chain's CDR3 is CSVIMDYYEQYF. CDR3 bases: TGCAGCGTCATTATGGACTACTACGAGCAGTACTTC.

This clone was recorded only once. This chain connects TRBV11-2 to TRBJ2-3, with 9 bases aligning to TRBD1. With 4 bases clipped from V and 2 bases from J, the junction kept 4 bases outside the gene matches. Germline assignment: CDR1 SGHAT and CDR2 FQNNGV. The CDR3 has 15 amino acids. For the CDR3, the DNA is TGTGCCAGCAGCTCTACAGGGGGCCCCACAGATACGCAGTATTTT. Translated: CASSSTGGPTDTQYF.

The chain is built from TRBV6-5 and TRBJ1-1, with D possibly being TRBD1 (5 bases). Between the trimmed V and J ends, which lost 5 bases and 1 base, there was a span of 14 bases. This CDR3 contains 15 residues. The germline gives CDR1 MNHEY, CDR2 SVGAGI. As DNA, the CDR3 is TGTGCCAGCAGTAGGGGCCGTTTCAGGAACACTGAAGCTTTCTTT. Protein sequence: CASSRGRFRNTEAFF.

This sequence joins TRBV9 and TRBJ1-2, with TRBD1 matching over 7 bases. V lost 3 bases, J lost 8 bases, and 13 bases stayed unmatched. The germline V gene encodes CDR1 SGDLS and CDR2 YYNGEE. The CDR3 extends over 15 amino acids. The CDR3 loop is CASSGGKTGKEGYTF. CDR3 nucleotide sequence: TGTGCCAGCAGCGGAGGAAAGACAGGGAAAGAAGGCTACACCTTC. Using reference TRBV9 and TRBJ1-2 for the parts outside the CDR3, the full variable domain is DSGVTQTPKHLITATGQRVTLRCSPRSGDLSVYWYQQSLDQGLQFLIQYYNGEERAKGNILERFSAQQFPDLHSELNLSSLELGDSALYFCASSGGKTGKEGYTFGSGTRLTVV.

This chain uses TRBV25-1 with TRBJ2-1; D gene uncertain. V was cut by 3 bases and J by 3 bases, with 12 bases left in between. From germline, CDR1 is MGHDK and CDR2 SYGVNS. This CDR3 spans 15 amino acids. CDR3 nucleotide sequence: TGTGCCAGCAGTGACACTCTTATCGGCTACAATGAGCAGTTCTTC. The encoded protein is CASSDTLIGYNEQFF.

This rearrangement joins TRBV11-2 to TRBJ2-1; D is unresolved. V was pared by 8 bases and J by 7 bases, with 12 bases between. Germline CDR1 SGHAT, CDR2 FQNNGV. CDR3 length: 12 amino acids. The CDR3 nucleotides read TGTGCCAGCGGGGAATGGGGAAATGAGCAGTTCTTC. It codes for CASGEWGNEQFF. Looking up the rest from reference TRBV11-2 and TRBJ2-1 gives the full variable domain: EAGVAQSPRYKIIEKRQSVAFWCNPISGHATLYWYQQILGQGPKLLIQFQNNGVVDDSQLPKDRFSAERLKGVDSTLKIQPAKLEDSAVYLCASGEWGNEQFFGPGTRLTVL.

The rearrangement joins TRBV6-5 to TRBJ2-1; the D gene could be TRBD1 or TRBD2 (5 bases each). This CDR3 comprises 14 residues. Germline V CDR1 and CDR2: MNHEY, SVGAGI. Trimming cost V 5 bases and J 2 bases, with 10 bases left between them. Here the CDR3 DNA reads TGTGCCAGCAGTCCAGAGGGGCCCTACAATGAGCAGTTCTTC. It translates to CASSPEGPYNEQFF.

The chain is built from TRBV4-1 and TRBJ2-2, with D hard to call. Trimming removed 4 bases at V and 10 bases at J, with 10 bases between. CDR1 and CDR2 from the germline V gene are MGHRA and YSYEKL. The CDR3 length is 12 residues. In DNA form, the CDR3 reads TGCGCCAGCAGCCCCTCGGACGAGGAGCTGTTTTTT. Protein product: CASSPSDEELFF.

As for this clone: Compared with germline, one end of the junction differs, possibly owing to a read error. The DNA for the CDR3 is TGTGCCACAAGCAAGATAGCGGGAGGGCCGAATGAGCAGTTCTTC. As protein: CATSKIAGGPNEQFF. J is TRBJ2-1 and V is TRBV15, with 11 bases that match TRBD2. This CDR3 is built from 15 residues. CDR1 and CDR2 from the germline V gene are LNHNV and YYDKDF (reference sequence). Combining the CDR3 with reference TRBV15 and TRBJ2-1 gives the whole variable domain DAMVIQNPRYQVTQFGKPVTLSCSQTLNHNVMYWYQQKSSQAPKLLFHYYDKDFNNEADTPDNFQSRRPNTSFCFLDIRSPGLGDTAMYLCATSKIAGGPNEQFFGPGTRLTVL.

The chain uses TRBV28 and TRBJ1-1; no firm D call. Germline values: CDR1 MDHEN, CDR2 SYDVKM. This CDR3 region has 14 residues. Trimming took 6 bases from V and 1 from J, leaving 12 bases between them. The CDR3 DNA reads as TGTGCCAGCAGGCCCCCTGTCCGGAACACTGAAGCTTTCTTT. Its translation: CASRPPVRNTEAFF.

The gene calls are TRBV6-4 and TRBJ1-5; possibly TRBD1 for D (6 bases). Germline V gives CDR1 MRHNA, CDR2 SNTAGT. The CDR3 is 15 residues long. V dropped 0 bases and J dropped 2 bases, with 8 bases sitting between them. CDR3 residues: CASSDSAGGNQPQHF. The CDR3 nucleotides read TGTGCCAGCAGTGACTCTGCAGGGGGCAATCAGCCCCAGCATTTT.

V gene TRBV19 combines with J gene TRBJ1-3; D gene uncertain. Germline-derived CDR1 and CDR2 are LNHDA and SQIVND (reference sequence). Trimming left V 6 bases short and J 0 bases short, with 15 bases between. This CDR3 has 16 residues. The CDR3 DNA follows: TGTGCCAGTAGCCTCCTGACGGGGAGCTCTGGAAACACCATATATTTT. As protein: CASSLLTGSSGNTIYF.

As for this clone: Other DNA sequences within the sample encode an identical CDR3. V and J are TRBV28 and TRBJ2-7; 8 bases line up with TRBD2. The J segment lost 1 base and the V segment lost 2 bases, leaving 1 base of the junction unmatched. The CDR3 covers 14 residues. Germline CDR1 reads MDHEN; CDR2 reads SYDVKM. As DNA, the CDR3 is TGTGCCAGCAGTTTAAGCGGGGGTTCCTACGAGCAGTACTTC. Residues: CASSLSGGSYEQYF.

This rearrangement joins TRBV5-6 to TRBJ1-1, with D hard to call. Trimming shortened V by 2 bases and J by 8 bases, and 10 bases separated the two germline ends. CDR1 and CDR2 from the germline V gene are SGHDT and YYEEEE. This CDR3 region has 12 residues. CDR3 DNA sequence: TGTGCCAGCAGCTTTGTTGGCAGGGAAGCTTTCTTT. Encoded protein: CASSFVGREAFF.